Following are 14 T cell receptor beta chains from one sample sequenced in a study of blood T cell repertoires in COVID-19. The assay was immunoSEQ multiplex PCR, and TCRdb's table has in-frame clones only and misses some. The sample holds around 250,000 clones, about 80% seen once. Source material: PBMCs or T cells enriched from blood (not recorded which). The source is a man aged 30 to 39 with acute COVID-19.

This clone has only one observation. The chain combines TRBV4-3 with TRBJ1-2; TRBD1 matches at 7 bases. V shed 3 bases, J shed 2 bases, and the junction held 9 bases outside the gene matches. The CDR3 is made up of 16 amino acids. CDR1 and CDR2 (germline): LGHNA, YSLEER. The DNA for the CDR3 is TGCGCCAGCAGCCAGGCTAGGACAGGATCCAACTATGGCTACACCTTC. Its protein is CASSQARTGSNYGYTF.

The V gene is TRBV19, the J gene TRBJ1-2, with D unresolved. CDR1 LNHDA and CDR2 SQIVND come from the germline V gene (reference sequence). Trimming took 3 bases from V and 0 from J, leaving 5 bases between them. The CDR3 runs to 13 residues. The CDR3 sequence: CASSMTTNYGYTF. DNA of the CDR3: TGTGCCAGTAGTATGACTACTAACTATGGCTACACCTTC.

The chain is built from TRBV4-2 and TRBJ2-3; the match to TRBD2 covers 8 bases. CDR1 and CDR2 (germline): LGHNA, YNFKEQ. CDR3 length: 19 amino acids. With 4 bases clipped from V and 2 bases from J, the junction kept 17 bases outside the gene matches. The CDR3 spells CASSPGVDLGLGHTDTQYF. CDR3 bases: TGTGCCAGCAGCCCCGGGGTCGACTTGGGACTAGGGCACACAGATACGCAGTATTTT.

This sequence joins TRBV25-1 and TRBJ1-4; 11 positions match TRBD1. The CDR3 length is 16 residues. Germline V CDR1 and CDR2: MGHDK, SYGVNS. Losses at the gene ends were 8 bases for V and 0 bases for J; bases not matched to a gene: 5. In nucleotides, the CDR3 is TGTGCCAGCTTACCGGGACAGGGGGCAACTAATGAAAAACTGTTTTTT. Protein sequence: CASLPGQGATNEKLFF.

The chain carries TRBV5-5 and TRBJ1-4, with D perhaps matching TRBD1 (6 bases). The germline V gene has CDR1 SGHKS and CDR2 YYEKEE (reference sequence). This CDR3 is built from 14 residues. Trimming removed 0 bases at V and 8 bases at J, with 11 bases between. In nucleotides, the CDR3 is TGTGCCAGCAGCTTGGGGGGGACATCCGAAAAACTGTTTTTT. It is translated as CASSLGGTSEKLFF.

The chain couples TRBV11-2 to TRBJ2-3, with 10 bases fitting TRBD1. CDR3 length: 14 amino acids. In germline, CDR1 is SGHAT, CDR2 FQNNGV. J was trimmed by 5 bases and V by 5 bases; bases with no gene match: 4. DNA for the CDR3: TGTGCCAGCAGCCCCCGGACAGGGGGAGATACGCAGTATTTT. Its protein is CASSPRTGGDTQYF.

This clone was detected only once. V usage is TRBV6-1 and J usage is TRBJ1-1; D is ambiguous. This CDR3 is built from 16 residues. Germline V lookup: CDR1 MNHNS, CDR2 SASEGT. V shed 1 base and J shed 0 bases, with 12 bases lying between them. Here the CDR3 reads CASSEDPAGLNTEAFF. Here the CDR3 DNA reads TGTGCCAGCAGTGAAGATCCGGCAGGTCTGAACACTGAAGCTTTCTTT.

This clone is a singleton in its sample. At the DNA level, this CDR3 is encoded by other sequences in the same sample as well. This rearrangement joins TRBV14 to TRBJ1-1; TRBD1 matches 8 bases. Germline V CDR1 and CDR2: SGHDN, FVKESK. The length of the CDR3 is 15 residues. With 2 bases clipped from V and 1 base from J, the junction kept 3 bases outside the gene matches. The CDR3 sequence is CASSQRTGRNTEAFF. CDR3 sequence (DNA): TGTGCCAGCAGCCAACGGACAGGGAGGAACACTGAAGCTTTCTTT.

The chain is built from TRBV6-5 and TRBJ1-3, with 8 bases lining up with TRBD1. V lost 8 bases and J lost 2; bases outside the gene matches: 5. The CDR3 consists of 14 residues. Germline CDR1 and CDR2: MNHEY and SVGAGI. CDR3: CASAPGGTGNTIYF. Written as DNA, the CDR3 is TGTGCCAGCGCGCCAGGGGGCACTGGAAACACCATATATTTT.

The J gene is TRBJ2-2, the V gene TRBV24-1, with 7 positions matching TRBD1. Germline V gene data show CDR1 as KGHDR and CDR2 as SFDVKD. The CDR3 runs to 15 residues. The junction had 4 bases not matched to a gene; V was cut back by 4 bases and J by 3 bases. The chain's CDR3 is CATSDGDRDTGELFF. Here the CDR3 DNA reads TGTGCCACCAGTGACGGTGACAGGGACACCGGGGAGCTGTTTTTT.

The chain is built from TRBV7-9 and TRBJ2-2; 9 nucleotides match TRBD1. Germline V lookup: CDR1 SEHNR, CDR2 FQNEAQ (reference sequence). With 8 bases clipped from V and 5 bases from J, the junction kept 9 bases outside the gene matches. The CDR3 runs 15 residues. The CDR3 sequence: CASPQRTGETGELFF. In nucleotides, the CDR3 is TGTGCCAGCCCTCAACGGACAGGGGAAACCGGGGAGCTGTTTTTT.

In its sample, this clone was seen once. The V call is TRBV25-1, the J call TRBJ2-5; the D is unclear. Trimming removed 4 bases at V and 4 bases at J, with 4 bases between. The germline V gene has CDR1 MGHDK and CDR2 SYGVNS. The CDR3 extends over 11 amino acids. The CDR3 bases are TGTGCCAGCAGTGTAGCAGAGACCCAGTACTTC. It is translated as CASSVAETQYF.

V gene TRBV6-1 combines with J gene TRBJ1-2, with D possibly TRBD1 on 6 matching bases. The length of the CDR3 is 13 residues. Germline V CDR1 and CDR2: MNHNS, SASEGT. V was clipped by 3 bases and J by 4 bases, with 9 bases between them. The CDR3 nucleotides read TGTGCCAGCAGTGAGACAGGAATCTATGGCTACACCTTC. This translates into CASSETGIYGYTF.

The rearrangement uses TRBV2 and TRBJ1-1; a possible D gene is TRBD1 (5 bases). Deletions cut 4 bases from V and 7 bases from J, with 16 bases between. The length of the CDR3 is 14 residues. Germline CDR1 SNHLY, CDR2 FYNNEI. Here the CDR3 reads CASSAAHRRIEAFF. CDR3 nucleotides: TGTGCCAGCAGTGCCGCCCACAGGCGAATTGAAGCTTTCTTT.